Listed here are 8 T cell receptor beta chains from one sample, sequenced in a study of neurological immune-mediated disorders. Each CDR3 protein is one row after TCRdb ran MiXCR on the 5' RACE reads. The sample includes tens of thousands of distinct CDR3 sequences, around 7% of them seen just once. The sample comprised CD4+ T cells from blood. These TCRs come from a man aged 50-60 years in good health.

This clonotype was observed at least ten times. The gene calls are TRBV29-1 and TRBJ2-3, with a weak D call TRBD2 (5 bases). CDR3 length: 16 amino acids. Per the germline V gene, CDR1 is SQVTM and CDR2 is ANQGSEA. The V and J ends lost 5 bases and 0 bases respectively, with 18 bases between them. The CDR3 nucleotides read TGCAGCGTTAAACCAAGGTCGGGGATAAGCACAGATACGCAGTATTTT. Translating gives CSVKPRSGISTDTQYF.

This clonotype came up many times. The chain employs TRBV7-2 and TRBJ2-7; 8 nucleotides line up with TRBD2. V was pared by 0 bases and J by 0 bases, with 1 base of the junction left unmatched. The CDR3 covers 15 residues. Germline CDR1 and CDR2: SGHTA and FQGNSA. The CDR3 region has the DNA TGTGCCAGCAGCTTAGCTAGCGGGGTCTCCTACGAGCAGTACTTC. Protein: CASSLASGVSYEQYF.

This clonotype has a count of ten or more. The chain couples TRBV5-1 to TRBJ2-2, with a possible D match to TRBD1 (5 bases). CDR1 is SGHRS, CDR2 YFSETQ, per germline. Trimming removed 7 bases from V and 0 bases from J, with 10 bases in between. The CDR3 runs 14 residues. CDR3 coding DNA: TGCGCCAGCGCCCCCAGGGCGAACACCGGGGAGCTGTTTTTT. Translating gives CASAPRANTGELFF.

This clonotype was counted ten times or more. This rearrangement joins TRBV20-1 to TRBJ2-7, with D tentatively TRBD2 (6 bases). The V gene lost 1 base and the J gene lost 5 bases, with 21 bases spanning the gap. Germline assignment: CDR1 DFQATT and CDR2 SNEGSKA (reference sequence). This CDR3 spans 16 amino acids. For the CDR3, the DNA is TGCAGTGCTAGAGGATCTACGGGAGCGGGCGCCGACGAGCAGTACTTC. Protein: CSARGSTGAGADEQYF.

This clonotype appeared many times. The J gene is TRBJ1-4, the V gene TRBV28; D not certain. The CDR3 loop spans 13 amino acids. The V end lost 9 bases, the J end lost 3 bases, and 11 bases lay between the germline ends. Per the germline V gene, CDR1 is MDHEN and CDR2 is SYDVKM. The CDR3 DNA reads as TGTGCCAGTACCAGCCCCGCTAATGAAAAACTGTTTTTT. Protein sequence: CASTSPANEKLFF.

The sample holds many counts of this clonotype. The chain links TRBV2 to TRBJ2-2; no clear D gene. CDR3 size: 14 residues. In germline, CDR1 is SNHLY, CDR2 FYNNEI. With 6 bases removed from V and 6 bases from J, the gap between germline ends came to 14 bases. CDR3 protein: CASREQTVSGELFF. CDR3 DNA sequence: TGTGCCAGCAGGGAACAGACCGTCTCCGGGGAGCTGTTTTTT.

Ten or more counts support this clonotype. The chain's CDR3 is CASSLYRGEKLFF. CDR3 sequence (DNA): TGCGCCAGCAGCCTATACAGGGGTGAAAAACTGTTTTTT. The gene calls are TRBV4-3 and TRBJ1-4; 7 bases are a match to TRBD1. The CDR3 totals 13 residues. Trimming took 4 bases from V and 7 from J; bases not matched to a gene: 3. Germline CDR1 is LGHNA and CDR2 is YSLEER.

This clonotype has ten or more counts. The J gene is TRBJ1-3, the V gene TRBV7-9; D is unresolved. The CDR3 is 13 amino acids. V lost 1 base to trimming and J lost 3 bases, with 4 bases between them. Germline V lookup: CDR1 SEHNR, CDR2 FQNEAQ (reference sequence). The CDR3 sequence: CASSLGGGNTIYF. In DNA, the CDR3 is TGTGCCAGCAGCTTAGGGGGTGGAAACACCATATATTTT.